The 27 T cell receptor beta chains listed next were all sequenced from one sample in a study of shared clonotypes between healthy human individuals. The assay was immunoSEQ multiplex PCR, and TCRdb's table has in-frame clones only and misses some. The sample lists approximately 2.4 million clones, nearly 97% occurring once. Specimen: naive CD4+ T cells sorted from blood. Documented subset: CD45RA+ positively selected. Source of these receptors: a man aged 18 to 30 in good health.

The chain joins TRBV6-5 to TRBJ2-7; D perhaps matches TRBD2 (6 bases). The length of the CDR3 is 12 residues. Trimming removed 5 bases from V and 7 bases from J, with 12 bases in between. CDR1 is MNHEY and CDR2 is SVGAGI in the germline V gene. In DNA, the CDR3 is TGTGCCAGCAGTAAGCTGGCGGGAGAGCAGTACTTC. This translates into CASSKLAGEQYF.

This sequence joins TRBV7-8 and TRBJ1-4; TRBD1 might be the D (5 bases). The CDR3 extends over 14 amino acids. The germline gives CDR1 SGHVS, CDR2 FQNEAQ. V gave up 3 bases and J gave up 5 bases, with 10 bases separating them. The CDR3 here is CASSFWDGNEKLFF. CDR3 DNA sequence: TGTGCCAGCAGCTTCTGGGACGGCAATGAAAAACTGTTTTTT. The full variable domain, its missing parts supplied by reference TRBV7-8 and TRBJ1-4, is GAGVSQSPRYKVAKRGQDVALRCDPISGHVSLFWYQQALGQGPEFLTYFQNEAQLDKSGLPSDRFFAERPEGSVSTLKIQRTQQEDSAVYLCASSFWDGNEKLFFGSGTQLSVL.

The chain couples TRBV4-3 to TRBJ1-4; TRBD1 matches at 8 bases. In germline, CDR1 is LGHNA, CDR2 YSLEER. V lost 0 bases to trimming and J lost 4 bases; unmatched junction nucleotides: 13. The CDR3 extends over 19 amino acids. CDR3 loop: CASSQDILDRGQINEKLFF. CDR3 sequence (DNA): TGCGCCAGCAGCCAAGACATCTTAGACAGGGGACAAATTAATGAAAAACTGTTTTTT.

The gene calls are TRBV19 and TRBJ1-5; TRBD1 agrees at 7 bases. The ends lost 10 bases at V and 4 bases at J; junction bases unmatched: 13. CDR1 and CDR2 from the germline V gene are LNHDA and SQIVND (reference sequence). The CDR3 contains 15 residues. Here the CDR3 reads CATKKQGNENQPQHF. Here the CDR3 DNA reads TGTGCCACCAAGAAACAGGGGAATGAGAATCAGCCCCAGCATTTT.

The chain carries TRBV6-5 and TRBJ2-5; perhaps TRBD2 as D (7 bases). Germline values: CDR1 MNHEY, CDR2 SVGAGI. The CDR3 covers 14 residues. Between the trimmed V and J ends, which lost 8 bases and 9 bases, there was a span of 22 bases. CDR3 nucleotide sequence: TGTGCCAGCGCCCCTGCGGGGGCGCGGGACGCCCAGTACTTC. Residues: CASAPAGARDAQYF.

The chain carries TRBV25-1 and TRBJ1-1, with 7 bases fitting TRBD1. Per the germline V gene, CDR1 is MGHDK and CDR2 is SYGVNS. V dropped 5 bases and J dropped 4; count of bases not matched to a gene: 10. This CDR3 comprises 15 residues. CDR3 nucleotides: TGTGCCAGCAGTTTCCGAGGGACAGTGGGCACTGAAGCTTTCTTT. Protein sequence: CASSFRGTVGTEAFF.

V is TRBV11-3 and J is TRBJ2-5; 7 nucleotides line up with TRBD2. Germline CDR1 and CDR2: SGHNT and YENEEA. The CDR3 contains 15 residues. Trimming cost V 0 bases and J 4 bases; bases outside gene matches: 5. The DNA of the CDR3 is TGTGCCAGCAGCTTAGACGGCGGGGAGGGAGAGACCCAGTACTTC. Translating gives CASSLDGGEGETQYF.

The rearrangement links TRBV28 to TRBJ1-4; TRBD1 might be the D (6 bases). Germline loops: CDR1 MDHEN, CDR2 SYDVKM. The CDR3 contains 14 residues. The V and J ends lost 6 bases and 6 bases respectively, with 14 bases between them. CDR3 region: CASSLGGIYEKLFF. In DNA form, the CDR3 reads TGTGCCAGCAGCCTAGGGGGTATTTATGAAAAACTGTTTTTT.

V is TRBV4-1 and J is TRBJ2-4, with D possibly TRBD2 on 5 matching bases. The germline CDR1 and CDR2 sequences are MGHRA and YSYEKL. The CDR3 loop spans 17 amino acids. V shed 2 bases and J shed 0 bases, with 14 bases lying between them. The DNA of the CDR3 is TGCGCCAGCAGCCAAATTTTCGGGAATCTAGCCAAAAACATTCAGTACTTC. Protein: CASSQIFGNLAKNIQYF.

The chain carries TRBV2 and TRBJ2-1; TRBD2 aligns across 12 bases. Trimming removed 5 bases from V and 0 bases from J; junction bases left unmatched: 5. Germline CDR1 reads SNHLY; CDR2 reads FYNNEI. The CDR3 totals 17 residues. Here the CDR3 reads CASSKTSGRSSYNEQFF. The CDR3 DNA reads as TGTGCCAGCAGTAAAACTAGCGGGAGGAGCTCCTACAATGAGCAGTTCTTC.

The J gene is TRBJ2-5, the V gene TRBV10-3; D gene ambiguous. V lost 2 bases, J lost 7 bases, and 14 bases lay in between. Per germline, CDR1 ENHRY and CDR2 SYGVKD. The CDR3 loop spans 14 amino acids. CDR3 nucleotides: TGTGCCATCAGTGAGGGGCCTCTCTCGGGGACCCAGTACTTC. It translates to CAISEGPLSGTQYF.

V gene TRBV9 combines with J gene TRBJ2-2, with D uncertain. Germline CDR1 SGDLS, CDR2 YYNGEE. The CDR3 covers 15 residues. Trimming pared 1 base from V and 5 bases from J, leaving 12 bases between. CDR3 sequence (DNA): TGTGCCAGCAGCGTACTTTCAGAGAAAACCGGGGAGCTGTTTTTT. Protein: CASSVLSEKTGELFF.

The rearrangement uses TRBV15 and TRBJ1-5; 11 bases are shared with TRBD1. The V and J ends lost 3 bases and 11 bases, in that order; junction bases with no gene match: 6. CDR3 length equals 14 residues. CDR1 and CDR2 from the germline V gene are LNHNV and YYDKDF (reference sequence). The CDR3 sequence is CATSRGQGEKAQHF. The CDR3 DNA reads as TGTGCCACCAGCAGGGGACAGGGGGAAAAGGCCCAGCATTTT.

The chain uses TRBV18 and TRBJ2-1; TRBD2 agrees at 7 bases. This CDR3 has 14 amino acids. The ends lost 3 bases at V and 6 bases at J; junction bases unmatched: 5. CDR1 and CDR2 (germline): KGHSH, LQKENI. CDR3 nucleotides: TGTGCCAGCTCACCCAACGGACTAGTCAATGAGCAGTTCTTC. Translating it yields CASSPNGLVNEQFF.

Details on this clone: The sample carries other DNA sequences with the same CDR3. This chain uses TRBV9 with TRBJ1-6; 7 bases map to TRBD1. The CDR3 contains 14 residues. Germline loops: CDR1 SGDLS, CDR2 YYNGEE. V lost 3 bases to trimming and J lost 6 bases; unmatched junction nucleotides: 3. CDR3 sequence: CASSGGQSNSPLHF. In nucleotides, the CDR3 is TGTGCCAGCAGCGGGGGACAGAGTAATTCACCCCTCCACTTT. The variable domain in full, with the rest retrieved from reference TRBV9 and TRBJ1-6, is DSGVTQTPKHLITATGQRVTLRCSPRSGDLSVYWYQQSLDQGLQFLIQYYNGEERAKGNILERFSAQQFPDLHSELNLSSLELGDSALYFCASSGGQSNSPLHFGNGTRLTVT.

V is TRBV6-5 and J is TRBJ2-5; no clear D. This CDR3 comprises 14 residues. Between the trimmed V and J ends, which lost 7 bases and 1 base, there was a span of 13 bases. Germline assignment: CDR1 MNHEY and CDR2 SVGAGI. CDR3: CASTKFGVQETQYF. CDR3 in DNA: TGTGCCAGCACCAAATTTGGGGTCCAAGAGACCCAGTACTTC.

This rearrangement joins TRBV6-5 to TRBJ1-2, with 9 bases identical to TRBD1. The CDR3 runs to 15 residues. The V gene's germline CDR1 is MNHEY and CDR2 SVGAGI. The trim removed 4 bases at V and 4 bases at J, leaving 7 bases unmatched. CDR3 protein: CASSLSWTGAYGYTF. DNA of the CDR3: TGTGCCAGCAGTTTATCTTGGACAGGGGCCTATGGCTACACCTTC.

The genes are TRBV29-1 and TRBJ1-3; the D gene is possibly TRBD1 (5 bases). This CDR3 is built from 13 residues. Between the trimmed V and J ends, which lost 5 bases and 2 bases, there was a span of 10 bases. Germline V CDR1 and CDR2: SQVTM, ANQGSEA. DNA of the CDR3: TGCAGCGTTACCTTGGGGGCTGGAAACACCATATATTTT. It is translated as CSVTLGAGNTIYF.

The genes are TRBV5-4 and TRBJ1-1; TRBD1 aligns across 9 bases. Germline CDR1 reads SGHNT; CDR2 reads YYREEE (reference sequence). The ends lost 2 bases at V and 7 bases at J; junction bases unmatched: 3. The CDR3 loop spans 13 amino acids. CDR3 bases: TGTGCCAGCAGCTTCACAGGGGGCGGTGAAGCTTTCTTT. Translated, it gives CASSFTGGGEAFF.

DNA of the CDR3: TGTGCCAGCAGCCCGGAGCGGGGGGCAGGGGAAAAACTGTTTTTT. This encodes CASSPERGAGEKLFF. The gene calls are TRBV5-4 and TRBJ1-4, with D possibly matching TRBD1 (6 bases). Germline loops: CDR1 SGHNT, CDR2 YYREEE (reference sequence). Trimming took 4 bases from V and 8 from J, leaving 18 bases between them. The CDR3 has 15 amino acids.

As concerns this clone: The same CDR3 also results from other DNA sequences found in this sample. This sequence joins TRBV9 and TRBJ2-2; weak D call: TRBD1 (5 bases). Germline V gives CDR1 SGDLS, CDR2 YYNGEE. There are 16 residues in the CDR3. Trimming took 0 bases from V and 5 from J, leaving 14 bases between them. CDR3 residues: CASSVGGRVNTGELFF. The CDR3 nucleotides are TGTGCCAGCAGCGTAGGCGGCAGGGTAAATACCGGGGAGCTGTTTTTT.

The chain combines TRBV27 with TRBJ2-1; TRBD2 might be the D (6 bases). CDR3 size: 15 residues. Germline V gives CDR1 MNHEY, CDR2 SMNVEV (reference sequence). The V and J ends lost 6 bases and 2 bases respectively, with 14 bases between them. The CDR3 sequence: CASRTEGNAYNEQFF. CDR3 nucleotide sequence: TGTGCCAGCAGAACGGAGGGCAATGCCTACAATGAGCAGTTCTTC.

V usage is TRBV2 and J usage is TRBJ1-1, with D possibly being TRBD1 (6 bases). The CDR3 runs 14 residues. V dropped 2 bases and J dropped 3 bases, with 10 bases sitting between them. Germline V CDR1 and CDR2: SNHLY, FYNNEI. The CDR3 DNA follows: TGTGCCAGCAGTGAATGGGGGGCGTACACTGAAGCTTTCTTT. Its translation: CASSEWGAYTEAFF.

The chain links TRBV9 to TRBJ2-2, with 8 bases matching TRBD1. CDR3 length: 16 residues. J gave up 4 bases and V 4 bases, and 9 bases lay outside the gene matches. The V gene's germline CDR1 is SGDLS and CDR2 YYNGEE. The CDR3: CASSPRDRSFTGELFF. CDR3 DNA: TGTGCCAGCAGCCCGAGGGACAGGAGCTTCACCGGGGAGCTGTTTTTT.

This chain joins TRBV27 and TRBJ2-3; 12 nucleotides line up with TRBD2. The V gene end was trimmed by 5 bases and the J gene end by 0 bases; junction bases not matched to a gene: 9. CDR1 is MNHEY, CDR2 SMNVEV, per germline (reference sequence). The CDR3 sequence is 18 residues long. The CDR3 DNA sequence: TGTGCCAGCAGTGATCTAGCGGGGGGGCTCGAAAGCACAGATACGCAGTATTTT. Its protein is CASSDLAGGLESTDTQYF.

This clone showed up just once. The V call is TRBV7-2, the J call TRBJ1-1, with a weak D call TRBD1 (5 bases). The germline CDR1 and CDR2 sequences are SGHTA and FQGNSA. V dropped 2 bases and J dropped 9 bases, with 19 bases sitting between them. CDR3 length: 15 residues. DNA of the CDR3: TGTGCCAGCAGCTTAATCCAGGGTGGATATGGGAAAGCTTTCTTT. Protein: CASSLIQGGYGKAFF. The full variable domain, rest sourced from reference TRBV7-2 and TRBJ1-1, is GAGVSQSPSNKVTEKGKDVELRCDPISGHTALYWYRQSLGQGLEFLIYFQGNSAPDKSGLPSDRFSAERTGGSVSTLTIQRTQQEDSAVYLCASSLIQGGYGKAFFGQGTRLTVV.

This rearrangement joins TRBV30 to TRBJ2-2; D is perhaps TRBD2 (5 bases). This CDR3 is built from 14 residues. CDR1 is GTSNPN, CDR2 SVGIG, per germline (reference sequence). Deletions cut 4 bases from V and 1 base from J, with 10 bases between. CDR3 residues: CAWKASLNTGELFF. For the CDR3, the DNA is TGTGCCTGGAAGGCTAGCCTGAACACCGGGGAGCTGTTTTTT.